This TCR beta chain was sequenced for a study of blood T cell repertoires in COVID-19. As for the study in general: Acute-phase and convalescent COVID-19 samples originated in the United States, Italy and Spain. PBMCs, B-cell-depleted T cells, or T cells provided the cDNA or gDNA that made up the material.

In the authors' workflow: The assay estimated nucleated cells by amplifying reference gene primers. The protocol was immunoSEQ multiplex PCR, while the TCRdb copy is restricted to in-frame clones and leaves out a portion. V and J calls and clone size are copied from that table; D and trimming were computed from the DNA. In the table there are approximately 27,000 clones, 94% of which are singletons. In germline, CDR1 is SEHNR, CDR2 FQNEAQ (reference sequence). CDR3 length: 15 amino acids. J was trimmed by 4 bases and V by 5 bases; bases with no gene match: 9. The J gene is TRBJ2-5, the V gene TRBV7-9; 8 bases line up with TRBD1. The receptor was derived from a human donor with active COVID-19. The donor label of this sample is uncertain. Sequencing was performed on peripheral blood. The CDR3 coding sequence is TGTGCCAGCAGCGAGGGACAGGCCTTCCGAGAGACCCAGTACTTC. This codes for CASSEGQAFRETQYF.